Each of the 18 T cell receptor beta chains below was sequenced from the same sample in a study of blood T cell repertoires in COVID-19. Clones were read by immunoSEQ multiplex PCR, and TCRdb kept only the in-frame ones, dropping some. The sample consists of roughly 26,000 clones, about 90% of them appearing once. Sequenced sample: peripheral blood. Receptors originate from a human donor in a cohort sampled during active COVID-19.

On this clone itself: The sample has other DNA sequences that encode this CDR3 too. The CDR3 loop reads CASSLGGQETQYF. The CDR3 region has the DNA TGTGCCAGCAGCTTAGGCGGCCAAGAGACCCAGTACTTC. The rearrangement links TRBV7-2 to TRBJ2-5, with D hard to call. The V end was cut by 1 base, the J end by 1 base, with 4 bases between. CDR1 is SGHTA, CDR2 FQGNSA, per germline. This CDR3 contains 13 residues.

V usage is TRBV7-9 and J usage is TRBJ1-1, with a weak D call TRBD1 (6 bases). V lost 2 bases and J lost 3, with 13 bases in between. The germline CDR1 and CDR2 sequences are SEHNR and FQNEAQ (reference sequence). This CDR3 is 15 amino acids long. The CDR3 here is CASSLIVGGDTEAFF. In DNA form, the CDR3 reads TGTGCCAGCAGCTTAATAGTAGGGGGGGACACTGAAGCTTTCTTT. The full variable domain, completed using reference TRBV7-9 and TRBJ1-1, is DTGVSQNPRHKITKRGQNVTFRCDPISEHNRLYWYRQTLGQGPEFLTYFQNEAQLEKSRLLSDRFSAERPKGSFSTLEIQRTEQGDSAMYLCASSLIVGGDTEAFFGQGTRLTVV.

The V and J genes are TRBV6-5 and TRBJ2-3; 7 bases line up with TRBD1. The junction had 4 bases not matched to a gene; V was cut back by 6 bases and J by 4 bases. Germline V lookup: CDR1 MNHEY, CDR2 SVGAGI. The CDR3 sequence is 13 residues long. The CDR3 here is CASRDRSPDTQYF. As DNA, the CDR3 is TGTGCCAGCAGGGACAGGTCTCCAGATACGCAGTATTTT.

V gene TRBV6-5 combines with J gene TRBJ2-5; the D is unclear. V dropped 7 bases and J dropped 2 bases, with 2 bases sitting between them. The CDR3 has 10 residues. CDR1 is MNHEY and CDR2 is SVGAGI in the germline V gene. CDR3 nucleotide sequence: TGTGCCAGCACACAAGAGACCCAGTACTTC. As protein: CASTQETQYF.

As to this clone: The junction differs from germline at one of its ends, possibly a read error. The chain combines TRBV18 with TRBJ2-5, with 7 bases matching TRBD2. There are 13 residues in the CDR3. Germline V gene lookup returns CDR1 KGHSH and CDR2 LQKENI. The CDR3 coding sequence is TGTGCCAGCTCCCGGGACTACCAAGAGCCCCAGTACTTC. Encoded protein: CASSRDYQEPQYF.

V and J are TRBV11-3 and TRBJ2-2, with D maybe TRBD1 (5 bases). The V end lost 5 bases, the J end lost 4 bases, and 17 bases lay between the germline ends. In germline, CDR1 is SGHNT, CDR2 YENEEA. CDR3 length equals 16 residues. CDR3 protein: CASSQTQARGTGELFF. CDR3 DNA sequence: TGTGCCAGCAGCCAAACACAGGCACGAGGCACCGGGGAGCTGTTTTTT.

The chain couples TRBV28 to TRBJ1-4; TRBD1 agrees at 10 bases. Unmatched junction bases numbered 11, after V lost 5 bases and J lost 8 bases. This CDR3 has 16 amino acids. The germline V gene encodes CDR1 MDHEN and CDR2 SYDVKM. For the CDR3, the DNA is TGTGCCAGCAGTCCGGACCTCGGGACAGGGGAAGAAAAACTGTTTTTT. It specifies CASSPDLGTGEEKLFF.

The count of this clone is one. V is TRBV19 and J is TRBJ1-2; 9 bases are a match to TRBD1. There are 14 residues in the CDR3. Germline CDR1 is LNHDA and CDR2 is SQIVND (reference sequence). Trimming cost V 6 bases and J 4 bases; bases outside gene matches: 6. The CDR3 DNA follows: TGTGCCAGTAGACAGGGGGCTTGGGTCTATGGCTACACCTTC. This sequence encodes CASRQGAWVYGYTF.

This sequence joins TRBV7-8 and TRBJ2-5; D uncertain. Germline CDR1 reads SGHVS; CDR2 reads FQNEAQ. Deletions cut 7 bases from V and 4 bases from J, with 7 bases between. CDR3 length: 11 residues. This CDR3 is CASILLETQYF. In DNA form, the CDR3 reads TGTGCCAGCATCCTCTTAGAGACCCAGTACTTC.

The chain recombines TRBV5-1 with TRBJ1-6, with D maybe TRBD1 (6 bases). CDR1 is SGHRS and CDR2 is YFSETQ in the germline V gene. V dropped 4 bases and J dropped 7 bases, with 21 bases sitting between them. CDR3 length: 17 residues. The CDR3 sequence is CASSLGVTGGLNSPLHF. The CDR3 DNA reads as TGCGCCAGCAGCCTGGGAGTCACGGGGGGCTTGAATTCACCCCTCCACTTT.

The J gene is TRBJ2-3, the V gene TRBV14, with TRBD2 matching 7 bases. Germline values: CDR1 SGHDN, CDR2 FVKESK. V was clipped by 1 base and J by 2 bases; unmatched bases: 9. There are 17 residues in the CDR3. The CDR3 DNA reads TGTGCCAGCAGCCAAGTGACGGGGGGACTAAACACAGATACGCAGTATTTT. Its translation is CASSQVTGGLNTDTQYF. The whole variable domain, remainder taken from reference TRBV14 and TRBJ2-3, is EAGVTQFPSHSVIEKGQTVTLRCDPISGHDNLYWYRRVMGKEIKFLLHFVKESKQDESGMPNNRFLAERTGGTYSTLKVQPAELEDSGVYFCASSQVTGGLNTDTQYFGPGTRLTVL.

The chain joins TRBV7-3 to TRBJ1-6; 7 bases line up with TRBD1. With V trimmed by 1 base and J by 10 bases, 7 bases remained unmatched. Germline lookup yields CDR1 SGHTA and CDR2 FQGTGA. This CDR3 has 15 amino acids. CDR3 DNA sequence: TGTGCCAGCAGCTTAAGTAGCCAGGGGGTATCACCCCTCCACTTT. Protein sequence: CASSLSSQGVSPLHF.

The chain employs TRBV6-1 and TRBJ2-1; perhaps TRBD1 as D (5 bases). V dropped 3 bases and J dropped 6 bases, with 15 bases sitting between them. The CDR3 has 15 amino acids. Germline V CDR1 and CDR2: MNHNS, SASEGT. The CDR3 loop is CASSDPGAPPNEQFF. CDR3 nucleotides: TGTGCCAGCAGTGATCCTGGGGCACCTCCCAATGAGCAGTTCTTC.

The CDR3 loop reads CSAGGLALTNEQFF. The CDR3 DNA follows: TGCAGCGCCGGAGGGCTAGCTCTTACCAATGAGCAGTTCTTC. The V gene is TRBV29-1, the J gene TRBJ2-1, with a possible D match to TRBD2 (6 bases). Germline-derived CDR1 and CDR2 are SQVTM and ANQGSEA. Trimming removed 7 bases at V and 6 bases at J, with 19 bases between. The CDR3 is made up of 14 amino acids.

The rearrangement joins TRBV5-1 to TRBJ1-2, with 10 positions matching TRBD1. V lost 4 bases and J lost 2; bases outside the gene matches: 2. Germline CDR1 and CDR2: SGHRS and YFSETQ. The CDR3 has 14 residues. CDR3 amino acids: CASSTGQGNYGYTF. CDR3 DNA sequence: TGCGCCAGCAGCACGGGACAGGGGAACTATGGCTACACCTTC.

J is TRBJ2-1 and V is TRBV6-5; maybe TRBD2 (5 bases). This CDR3 is built from 13 residues. Looked up from germline, CDR1 is MNHEY and CDR2 is SVGAGI. V gave up 6 bases and J gave up 9 bases, with 15 bases separating them. As DNA, the CDR3 is TGTGCCAGCAGCCGCGACTACTGGGGTGAGCAGTTCTTC. Protein sequence: CASSRDYWGEQFF.

V and J are TRBV4-1 and TRBJ2-1; D is uncertain. The V end lost 5 bases, the J end lost 2 bases, and 13 bases lay between the germline ends. In germline, CDR1 is MGHRA, CDR2 YSYEKL. The CDR3 extends over 15 amino acids. CDR3 residues: CASSNLGLAYNEQFF. In DNA form, the CDR3 reads TGCGCCAGCAGCAACCTGGGTCTAGCCTACAATGAGCAGTTCTTC.

The rearrangement joins TRBV6-5 to TRBJ2-2; possible D gene TRBD1, 5 bases. V shed 6 bases and J shed 4 bases, with 9 bases lying between them. There are 13 residues in the CDR3. CDR1 and CDR2 (germline): MNHEY, SVGAGI. Here the CDR3 DNA reads TGTGCCAGCAGGGGGCTGGGCACCGGGGAGCTGTTTTTT. Its translation is CASRGLGTGELFF.